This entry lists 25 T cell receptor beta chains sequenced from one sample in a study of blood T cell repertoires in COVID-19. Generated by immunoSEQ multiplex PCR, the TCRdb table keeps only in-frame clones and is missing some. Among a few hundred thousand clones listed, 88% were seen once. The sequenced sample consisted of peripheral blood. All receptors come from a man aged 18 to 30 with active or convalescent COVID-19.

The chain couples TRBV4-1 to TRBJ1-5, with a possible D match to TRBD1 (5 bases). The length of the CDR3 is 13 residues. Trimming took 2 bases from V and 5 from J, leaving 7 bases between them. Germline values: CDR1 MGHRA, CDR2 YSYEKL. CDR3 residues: CASSQQGDQPQHF. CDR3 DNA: TGCGCCAGCAGCCAACAGGGCGATCAGCCCCAGCATTTT.

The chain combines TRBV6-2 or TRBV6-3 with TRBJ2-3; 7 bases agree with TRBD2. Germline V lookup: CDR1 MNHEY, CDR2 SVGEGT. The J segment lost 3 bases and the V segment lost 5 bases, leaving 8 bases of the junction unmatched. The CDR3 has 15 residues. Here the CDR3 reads CASSRRGVTTDTQYF. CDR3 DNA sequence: TGTGCCAGCAGTCGCCGGGGGGTTACGACAGATACGCAGTATTTT.

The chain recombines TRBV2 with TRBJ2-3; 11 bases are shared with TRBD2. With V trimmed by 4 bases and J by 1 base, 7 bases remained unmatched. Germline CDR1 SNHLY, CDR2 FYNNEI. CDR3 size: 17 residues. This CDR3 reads CASSVGIAGGGTDTQYF. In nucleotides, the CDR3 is TGTGCCAGCAGTGTCGGGATAGCGGGGGGGGGCACAGATACGCAGTATTTT.

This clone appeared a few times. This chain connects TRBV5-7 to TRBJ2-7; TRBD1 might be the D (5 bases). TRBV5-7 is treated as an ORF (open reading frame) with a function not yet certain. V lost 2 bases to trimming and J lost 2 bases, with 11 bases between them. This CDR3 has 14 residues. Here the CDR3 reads CASSFRATTYEQYF. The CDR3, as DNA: TGTGCCAGCAGCTTCAGGGCGACCACCTACGAGCAGTACTTC.

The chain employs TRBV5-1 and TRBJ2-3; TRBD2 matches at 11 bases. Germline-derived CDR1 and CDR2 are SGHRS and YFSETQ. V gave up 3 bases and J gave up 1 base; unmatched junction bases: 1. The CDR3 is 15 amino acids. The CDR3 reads CASSWGLAGTDTQYF. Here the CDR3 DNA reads TGCGCCAGCAGCTGGGGACTAGCGGGCACAGATACGCAGTATTTT.

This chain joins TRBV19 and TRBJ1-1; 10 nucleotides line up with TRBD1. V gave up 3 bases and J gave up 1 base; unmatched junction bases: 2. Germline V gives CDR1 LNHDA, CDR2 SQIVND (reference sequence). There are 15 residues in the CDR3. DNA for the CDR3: TGTGCCAGTAGTATGGGGGACAGGGGGAACACTGAAGCTTTCTTT. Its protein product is CASSMGDRGNTEAFF.

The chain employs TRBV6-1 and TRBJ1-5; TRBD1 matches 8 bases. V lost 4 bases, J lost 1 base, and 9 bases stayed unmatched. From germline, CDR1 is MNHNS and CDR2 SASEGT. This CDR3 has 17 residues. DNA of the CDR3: TGTGCCAGCAGTGGTTCCGGACAGGGTGTCAGCAATCAGCCCCAGCATTTT. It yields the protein CASSGSGQGVSNQPQHF.

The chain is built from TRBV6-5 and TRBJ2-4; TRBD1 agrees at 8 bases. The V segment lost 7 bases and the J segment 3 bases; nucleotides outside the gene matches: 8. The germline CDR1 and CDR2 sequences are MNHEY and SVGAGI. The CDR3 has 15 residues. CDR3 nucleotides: TGTGCCAGCACCCCAGGGGGCTACTTCAAAAACATTCAGTACTTC. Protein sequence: CASTPGGYFKNIQYF.

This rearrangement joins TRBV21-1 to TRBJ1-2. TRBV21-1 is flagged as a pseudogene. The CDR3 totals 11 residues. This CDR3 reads CASSKRDGYTF. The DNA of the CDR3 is TGTGCCAGCAGCAAGAGGGATGGCTACACCTTC.

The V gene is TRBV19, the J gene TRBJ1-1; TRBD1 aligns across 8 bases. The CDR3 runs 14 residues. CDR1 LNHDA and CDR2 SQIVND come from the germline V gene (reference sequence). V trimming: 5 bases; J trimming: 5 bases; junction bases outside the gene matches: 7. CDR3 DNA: TGTGCCAGTAGTGTCGACAGGGGTGGGACTGAAGCTTTCTTT. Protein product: CASSVDRGGTEAFF.

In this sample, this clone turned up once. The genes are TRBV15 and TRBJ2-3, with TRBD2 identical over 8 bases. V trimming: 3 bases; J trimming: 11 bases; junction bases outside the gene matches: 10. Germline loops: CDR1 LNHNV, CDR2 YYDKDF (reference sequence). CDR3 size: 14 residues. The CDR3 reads CATSSVRGALWQYF. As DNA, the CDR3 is TGTGCCACCAGCAGTGTGCGGGGGGCCCTGTGGCAGTATTTT. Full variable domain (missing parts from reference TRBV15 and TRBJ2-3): DAMVIQNPRYQVTQFGKPVTLSCSQTLNHNVMYWYQQKSSQAPKLLFHYYDKDFNNEADTPDNFQSRRPNTSFCFLDIRSPGLGDTAMYLCATSSVRGALWQYFGPGTRLTVL.

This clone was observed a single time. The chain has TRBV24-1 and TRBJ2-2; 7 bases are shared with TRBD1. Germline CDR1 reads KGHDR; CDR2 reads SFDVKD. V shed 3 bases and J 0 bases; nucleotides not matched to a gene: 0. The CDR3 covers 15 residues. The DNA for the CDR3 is TGTGCCACCAGTGATGGGACAGCGAACACCGGGGAGCTGTTTTTT. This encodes CATSDGTANTGELFF.

As DNA, the CDR3 is TGTGCCAGCAGCAAAGCGGGCCCGACAGGGCCTCTGGGCACAGATACGCAGTATTTT. It encodes CASSKAGPTGPLGTDTQYF. The rearrangement joins TRBV21-1 to TRBJ2-3; TRBD1 is the table's D call and was not checked against the DNA. TRBV21-1 represents a pseudogene. CDR3 length equals 19 residues.

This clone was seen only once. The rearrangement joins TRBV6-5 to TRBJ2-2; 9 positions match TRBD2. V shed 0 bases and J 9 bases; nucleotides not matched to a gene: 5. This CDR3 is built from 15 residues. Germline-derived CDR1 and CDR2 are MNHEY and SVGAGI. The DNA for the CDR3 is TGTGCCAGCAGTTACTCGACTAGCGGACACCGGGAGCTGTTTTTT. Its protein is CASSYSTSGHRELFF.

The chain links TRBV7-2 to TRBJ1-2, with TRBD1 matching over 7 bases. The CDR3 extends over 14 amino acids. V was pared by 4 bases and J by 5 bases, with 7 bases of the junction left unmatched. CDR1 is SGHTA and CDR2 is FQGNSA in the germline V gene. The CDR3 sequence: CASSSGQTRYGYTF. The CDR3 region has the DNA TGTGCCAGCAGCTCGGGACAGACTAGATATGGCTACACCTTC.

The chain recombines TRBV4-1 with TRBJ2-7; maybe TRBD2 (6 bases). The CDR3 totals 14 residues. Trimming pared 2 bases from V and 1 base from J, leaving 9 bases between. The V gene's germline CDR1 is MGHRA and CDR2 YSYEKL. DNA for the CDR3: TGCGCCAGCAGCCAAAGGAGGGAATCCTACGAGCAGTACTTC. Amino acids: CASSQRRESYEQYF.

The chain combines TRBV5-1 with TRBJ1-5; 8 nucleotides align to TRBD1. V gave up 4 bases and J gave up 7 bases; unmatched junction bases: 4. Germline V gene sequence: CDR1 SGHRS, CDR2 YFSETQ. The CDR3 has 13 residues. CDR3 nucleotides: TGCGCCAGCAGCCCCGACAGGGGACAGCCCCAGCATTTT. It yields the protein CASSPDRGQPQHF. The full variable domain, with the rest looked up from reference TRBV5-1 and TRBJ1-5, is KAGVTQTPRYLIKTRGQQVTLSCSPISGHRSVSWYQQTPGQGLQFLFEYFSETQRNKGNFPGRFSGRQFSNSRSEMNVSTLELGDSALYLCASSPDRGQPQHFGDGTRLSIL.

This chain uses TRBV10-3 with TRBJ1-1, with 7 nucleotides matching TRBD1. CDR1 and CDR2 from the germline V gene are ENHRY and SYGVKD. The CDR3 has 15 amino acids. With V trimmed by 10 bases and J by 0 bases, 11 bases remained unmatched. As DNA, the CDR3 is TGTGCCACGCCCGGTAACAGGGGACTGAACACTGAAGCTTTCTTT. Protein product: CATPGNRGLNTEAFF.

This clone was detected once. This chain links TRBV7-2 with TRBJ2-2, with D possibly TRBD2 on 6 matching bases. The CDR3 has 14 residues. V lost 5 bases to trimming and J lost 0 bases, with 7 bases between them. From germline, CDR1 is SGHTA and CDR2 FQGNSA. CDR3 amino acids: CASSGGTNTGELFF. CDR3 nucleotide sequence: TGTGCCAGCAGCGGGGGGACGAACACCGGGGAGCTGTTTTTT.

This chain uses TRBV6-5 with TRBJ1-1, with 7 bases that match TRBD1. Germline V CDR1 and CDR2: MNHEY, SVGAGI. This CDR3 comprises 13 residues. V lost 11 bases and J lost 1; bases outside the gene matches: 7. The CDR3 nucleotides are TGTGCCGCAAGTTACAGGGGGAACACTGAAGCTTTCTTT. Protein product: CAASYRGNTEAFF.

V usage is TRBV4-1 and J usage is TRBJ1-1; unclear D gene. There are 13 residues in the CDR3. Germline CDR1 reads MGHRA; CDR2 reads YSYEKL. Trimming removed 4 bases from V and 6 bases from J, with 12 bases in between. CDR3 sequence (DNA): TGCGCCAGCAGCCCCCCGTCAGGTTCTGAAGCTTTCTTT. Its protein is CASSPPSGSEAFF.

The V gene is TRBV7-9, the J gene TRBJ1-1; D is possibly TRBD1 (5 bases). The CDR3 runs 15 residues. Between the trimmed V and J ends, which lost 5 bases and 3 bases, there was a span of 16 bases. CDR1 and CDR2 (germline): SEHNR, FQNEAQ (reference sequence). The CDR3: CASSPLGPGDTEAFF. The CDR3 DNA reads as TGTGCCAGCAGCCCCCTAGGCCCGGGGGACACTGAAGCTTTCTTT.

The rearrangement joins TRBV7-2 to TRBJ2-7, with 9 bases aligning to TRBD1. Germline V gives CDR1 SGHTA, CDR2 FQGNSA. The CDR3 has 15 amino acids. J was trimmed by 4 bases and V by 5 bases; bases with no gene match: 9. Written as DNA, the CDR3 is TGTGCCAGCAGCCGGATTGGACAGGGGCGGTACGAGCAGTACTTC. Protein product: CASSRIGQGRYEQYF. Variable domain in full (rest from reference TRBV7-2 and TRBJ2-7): GAGVSQSPSNKVTEKGKDVELRCDPISGHTALYWYRQSLGQGLEFLIYFQGNSAPDKSGLPSDRFSAERTGGSVSTLTIQRTQQEDSAVYLCASSRIGQGRYEQYFGPGTRLTVT.

The CDR3 spells CASSVPGTGGGYTF. The CDR3 nucleotides read TGTGCCAGCAGTGTCCCCGGGACAGGTGGTGGCTACACCTTC. The rearrangement uses TRBV25-1 and TRBJ1-2; TRBD1 matches at 8 bases. The ends lost 4 bases at V and 7 bases at J; junction bases unmatched: 8. This CDR3 is built from 14 residues. The germline CDR1 and CDR2 sequences are MGHDK and SYGVNS.

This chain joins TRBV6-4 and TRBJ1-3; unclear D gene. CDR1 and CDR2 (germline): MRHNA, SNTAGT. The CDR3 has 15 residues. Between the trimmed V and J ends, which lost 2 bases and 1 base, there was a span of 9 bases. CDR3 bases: TGTGCCAGCAGTGACGGGCACCCTTCTGGAAACACCATATATTTT. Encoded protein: CASSDGHPSGNTIYF.